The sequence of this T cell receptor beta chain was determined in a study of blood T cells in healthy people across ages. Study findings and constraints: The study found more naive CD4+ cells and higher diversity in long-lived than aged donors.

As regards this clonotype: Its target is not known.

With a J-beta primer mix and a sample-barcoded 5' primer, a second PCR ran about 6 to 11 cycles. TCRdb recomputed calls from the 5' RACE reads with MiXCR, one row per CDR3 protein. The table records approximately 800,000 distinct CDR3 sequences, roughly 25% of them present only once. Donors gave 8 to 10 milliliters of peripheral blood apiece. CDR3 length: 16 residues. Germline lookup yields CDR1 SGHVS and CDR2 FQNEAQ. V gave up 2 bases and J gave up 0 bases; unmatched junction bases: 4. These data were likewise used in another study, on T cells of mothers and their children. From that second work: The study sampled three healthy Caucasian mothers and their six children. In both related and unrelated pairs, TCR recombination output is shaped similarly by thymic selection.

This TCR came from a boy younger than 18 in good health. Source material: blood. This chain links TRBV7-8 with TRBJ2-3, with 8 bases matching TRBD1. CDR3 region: CASSLRTGTSTDTQYF. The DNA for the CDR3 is TGTGCCAGCAGCTTAAGGACAGGGACTAGCACAGATACGCAGTATTTT. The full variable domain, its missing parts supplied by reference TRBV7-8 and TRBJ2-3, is GAGVSQSPRYKVAKRGQDVALRCDPISGHVSLFWYQQALGQGPEFLTYFQNEAQLDKSGLPSDRFFAERPEGSVSTLKIQRTQQEDSAVYLCASSLRTGTSTDTQYFGPGTRLTVL.